This T cell receptor beta chain came from a study of PD-1 blockade in classical Hodgkin lymphoma. Study in general: Administration of nivolumab to patients was at 3 mg/kg intravenously every 2 weeks.

The protocol was immunoSEQ multiplex PCR, while the TCRdb copy is restricted to in-frame clones and leaves out a portion. The sample holds around 26,000 clones, around 85% seen once. General study findings and limits: Those achieving complete response showed baseline diversity like newly diagnosed patients. With respect to the repertoire differences, their causes, possibly disease activity or prior therapy, remain undefined. Exclusion removed patients who began nivolumab under 1 year after ASCT.

The CDR3 is 13 amino acids. In the case of this clone: Its antigen is not known.

The time point is: cycle 4 day 1 (C4D1), after around six weeks of nivolumab. There was relapse after autologous stem cell transplantation in every patient, and there was variation in brentuximab vedotin exposure. Purification of CD4+ T cells from thawed PBMCs was achieved by magnetic negative selection. This TCR derives from a human donor with classical Hodgkin lymphoma. This chain joins TRBV23-1 and TRBJ1-1; 7 nucleotides line up with TRBD1. TRBV23-1 is an open reading frame whose function is uncertain. The specimen was CD4+ T cells from blood, collected before the fourth cycle of nivolumab. The CDR3 protein is CVLPQDRNFEAFF. CDR3 nucleotides: TGCGTCCTACCTCAGGACAGGAACTTTGAAGCTTTCTTT.